The T cell receptor beta chain under discussion was sequenced for a study of T cells after yellow fever vaccination. TCRdb ran MiXCR on the 5' RACE reads and lists one entry per CDR3 protein. The sample yields some 340,000 distinct CDR3 sequences, about 10% seen once. The CDR3 is 14 amino acids. Trimming took 1 base from V and 2 from J, leaving 7 bases between them. Germline V gene sequence: CDR1 SEHNR, CDR2 FQNEAQ (reference sequence). This clonotype was recorded many times. The chain is built from TRBV7-9 and TRBJ2-3; D is unclear. The input for sequencing was CD4+ T cells sorted from PBMCs, taken 45 days after the yellow fever booster vaccination. The TCR sequence derives from a man aged 18-30 years who received the YFV17D yellow fever vaccine. The CDR3 DNA follows: TGTGCCAGCAGCTTAGTTTTTATCACAGATACGCAGTATTTT. Its protein is CASSLVFITDTQYF. The variable domain in full, completed from reference TRBV7-9 and TRBJ2-3, reads DTGVSQNPRHKITKRGQNVTFRCDPISEHNRLYWYRQTLGQGPEFLTYFQNEAQLEKSRLLSDRFSAERPKGSFSTLEIQRTEQGDSAMYLCASSLVFITDTQYFGPGTRLTVL.